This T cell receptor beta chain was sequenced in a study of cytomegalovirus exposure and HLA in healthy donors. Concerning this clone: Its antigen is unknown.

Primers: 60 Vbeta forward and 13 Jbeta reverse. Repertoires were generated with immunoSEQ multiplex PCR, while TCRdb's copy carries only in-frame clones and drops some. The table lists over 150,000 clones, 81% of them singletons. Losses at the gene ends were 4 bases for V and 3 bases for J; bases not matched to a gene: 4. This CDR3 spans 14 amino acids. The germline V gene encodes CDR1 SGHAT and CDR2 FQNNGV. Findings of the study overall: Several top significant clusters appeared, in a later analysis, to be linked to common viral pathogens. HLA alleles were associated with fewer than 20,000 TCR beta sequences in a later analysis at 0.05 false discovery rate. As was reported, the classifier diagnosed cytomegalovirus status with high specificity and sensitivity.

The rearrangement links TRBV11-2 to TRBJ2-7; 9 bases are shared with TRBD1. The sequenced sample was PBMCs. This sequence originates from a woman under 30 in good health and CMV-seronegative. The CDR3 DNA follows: TGTGCCAGCAGCTCGGGACAGGGATTCTACGAGCAGTACTTC. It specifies CASSSGQGFYEQYF.